This record looks at one T cell receptor beta chain sequence and its context. This specimen comes from a study of early stage breast cancer tumors. About the research overall: Of fewer than 20 invasive breast tumors, about a dozen were hormone receptor-positive, HER2-negative.

Sequenced by immunoSEQ multiplex PCR; TCRdb stores in-frame clones only, minus some. The sample includes roughly 10,000 clones, around 78% of them seen just once. This receptor was taken from a person aged 35 to 50 with breast cancer. Input material: normal breast tissue next to the tumor.

In DNA form, the CDR3 reads TGCGCCAGCAGCCAAGAGGCGAGGGACAGGGTTCGATCCGAGCAGTACTTC. This gives the protein CASSQEARDRVRSEQYF. V gene TRBV4-1 combines with J gene TRBJ2-7; 9 bases are a match to TRBD1. The CDR3 has 17 residues. The V gene's germline CDR1 is MGHRA and CDR2 YSYEKL. V was clipped by 0 bases and J by 6 bases; unmatched bases: 12.